This TCR beta chain came from a study of shared clonotypes between healthy human individuals. Profiled with immunoSEQ multiplex PCR; TCRdb holds only in-frame clones, not every one. The repertoire holds roughly 380,000 clones, with approximately 97% as singletons. Material: memory CD8+ T cells sorted from blood. Described subset: CD45RO+ cells pooled with CCR7-negative TemRA cells. This TCR came from a man younger than 40 in good health.

Here the CDR3 reads CASSLLSGAHTGELFF. CDR3 sequence (DNA): TGTGCCAGCAGCCTTTTGTCGGGGGCCCACACCGGGGAGCTGTTTTTT. The rearrangement joins TRBV28 to TRBJ2-2; D is tentatively TRBD1 or TRBD2 (6 bases each). The V gene lost 6 bases and the J gene lost 3 bases, with 17 bases spanning the gap. Germline V gives CDR1 MDHEN, CDR2 SYDVKM. This CDR3 is 16 amino acids long.